This T cell receptor (beta chain) was sequenced in a study of T-cell reconstitution after alpha-beta-depleted transplantation in children. Study-level findings and limits: About two months after transplant, alpha-beta T cells reportedly came from several hundred expanded graft clones. Recipient T cells and thymic progenitors that survived were the source of the high TCRbeta diversity seen at day 60 in some patients. T-cell counts and diversity at one year post-transplant came mainly from newly produced T cells.

V lost 2 bases and J lost 1, with 14 bases in between. Germline values: CDR1 SGHVS, CDR2 FQNEAQ. CDR3 length: 16 residues. A note on this clonotype: The antigen is not known.

Preparation of the TCRbeta library was carried out with unique molecular identifiers. A single record per CDR3 protein comes from TCRdb applying MiXCR to the PCR reads. The table has about 980,000 distinct CDR3 sequences, about 29% seen once. The material was PBMCs, mostly from graft donor cells, obtained 360 days after TCRalphabeta/CD19-depleted stem cell transplant. This chain links TRBV7-8 with TRBJ2-5, with D unresolved. This sequence originates from a boy younger than two who had a stem cell transplant for SCID, so the T cells may come from the graft donor. In nucleotides, the CDR3 is TGTGCCAGCAGCTTATTATATGAGAGAACCCAAGAGACCCAGTACTTC. It specifies CASSLLYERTQETQYF.